Each of the 14 T cell receptor beta chains below was sequenced from the same sample in a study of beta chain features in type 1 diabetes. General observations from the study: Type 1 diabetes patients had moderately but significantly shorter TCRB CDR3s in all four CD4+ subsets.

Their specific antigens are unknown. cDNA synthesis used the whole RNA isolate, giving expressed TCRB sequences. The table came from immunoSEQ multiplex PCR; TCRdb's copy has only in-frame clones and leaves some out. The repertoire includes 130,000 or so clones, approximately 10% of them detected once, and around 0.7% sits in the top ten. The sequencing input was central memory CD4+ T cells from blood. The receptors shown here come from a man between 25 and 39 years old with type 1 diabetes.

The sample holds a few counts of this clone. V gene TRBV6-6 combines with J gene TRBJ2-7; no clear D. Trimming stripped 4 bases from V and 0 bases from J, with 13 bases between. This CDR3 is built from 15 residues. Germline lookup yields CDR1 MNHNY and CDR2 SVGAGI (reference sequence). The CDR3 sequence: CASSSPEGGSYEQYF. The CDR3 nucleotides are TGTGCCAGCAGTTCCCCCGAAGGCGGCTCCTACGAGCAGTACTTC.

The chain has TRBV29-1 and TRBJ2-5, with 9 positions matching TRBD1. V lost 3 bases and J lost 5; bases outside the gene matches: 7. The CDR3 is 14 residues long. Germline loops: CDR1 SQVTM, CDR2 ANQGSEA. The CDR3 sequence is CSVDPTGGRETQYF. The CDR3 DNA sequence: TGCAGCGTTGACCCGACAGGGGGGAGGGAGACCCAGTACTTC. Full variable domain (outside the CDR3, taken from reference TRBV29-1 and TRBJ2-5): SAVISQKPSRDICQRGTSLTIQCQVDSQVTMMFWYRQQPGQSLTLIATANQGSEATYESGFVIDKFPISRPNLTFSTLTVSNMSPEDSSIYLCSVDPTGGRETQYFGPGTRLLVL.

The CDR3: CASSQDQRGGETQYF. The CDR3 coding sequence is TGTGCCAGCAGCCAAGATCAGCGGGGGGGAGAGACCCAGTACTTC. The V gene is TRBV4-2, the J gene TRBJ2-5; 10 positions agree with TRBD2. Germline trimming cut 0 bases from V and 4 bases from J; bases unmatched to any gene: 2. The CDR3 covers 15 residues. Looked up from germline, CDR1 is LGHNA and CDR2 is YNFKEQ.

There are a few counts of this clone. At one end the junction does not follow the germline gene, possibly because of a read error. V usage is TRBV10-3 and J usage is TRBJ1-5; 7 bases map to TRBD1. Germline CDR1 reads ENHRY; CDR2 reads SYGVKD. The CDR3 has 10 amino acids. The CDR3 sequence: CAISSGTEGF. As DNA, the CDR3 is TGTGCCATCAGTTCCGGGACAGAAGGTTTT.

This clone was found many times. The chain employs TRBV30 and TRBJ2-7, with a possible D match to TRBD2 (7 bases). Germline V gives CDR1 GTSNPN, CDR2 SVGIG (reference sequence). The CDR3 totals 13 residues. The V end was cut by 5 bases, the J end by 3 bases, with 14 bases between. The CDR3 spells CAWGRGGLYEQYF. The CDR3 nucleotides are TGTGCCTGGGGTAGGGGGGGGCTCTACGAGCAGTACTTC.

This clone was counted between two and nine times. This rearrangement joins TRBV29-1 to TRBJ1-1; unclear D gene. CDR1 and CDR2 from the germline V gene are SQVTM and ANQGSEA. V lost 0 bases, J lost 1 base, and 6 bases lay in between. The CDR3 covers 13 residues. CDR3 amino acids: CSVEEQENTEAFF. CDR3 coding DNA: TGCAGCGTTGAAGAACAAGAGAACACTGAAGCTTTCTTT.

This chain uses TRBV2 with TRBJ1-4; 8 nucleotides line up with TRBD1. The CDR3 contains 14 residues. The junction had 7 bases not matched to a gene; V was cut back by 5 bases and J by 8 bases. CDR1 SNHLY and CDR2 FYNNEI come from the germline V gene. The CDR3 coding sequence is TGTGCCAGCAGTTTTTACCGACAGGGGGAAAAACTGTTTTTT. It is translated as CASSFYRQGEKLFF.

This chain uses TRBV4-2 with TRBJ2-3; 9 bases map to TRBD2. The trim removed 0 bases at V and 2 bases at J, leaving 9 bases unmatched. Germline values: CDR1 LGHNA, CDR2 YNFKEQ. The CDR3 is made up of 18 amino acids. CDR3 sequence reads: CASSQDRSGGRHTDTQYF. DNA for the CDR3: TGTGCCAGCAGCCAAGATCGTAGCGGGGGCCGTCACACAGATACGCAGTATTTT.

This clone occurred a few times. This chain joins TRBV4-3 and TRBJ1-6, with D possibly TRBD1 on 5 matching bases. The CDR3 loop spans 10 amino acids. Trimming stripped 11 bases from V and 9 bases from J, with 8 bases between. Per the germline V gene, CDR1 is LGHNA and CDR2 is YSLEER. The DNA of the CDR3 is TGCGCCGGACACTTTTCACCCCTCCACTTT. Translated: CAGHFSPLHF.

This clone showed up just a few times. This chain connects TRBV7-8 to TRBJ1-5; 8 bases line up with TRBD1. The CDR3 spans 16 residues. V shed 5 bases, J shed 1 base, and the junction held 7 bases outside the gene matches. Looked up from germline, CDR1 is SGHVS and CDR2 is FQNEAQ. In nucleotides, the CDR3 is TGTGCCAGCAGCCCGTGGGACAGGAACAGCAATCAGCCCCAGCATTTT. Translation: CASSPWDRNSNQPQHF.

In its sample, this clone was seen a few times. This sequence joins TRBV14 and TRBJ2-3, with 7 bases that match TRBD2. Germline assignment: CDR1 SGHDN and CDR2 FVKESK. This CDR3 is built from 15 residues. V was clipped by 4 bases and J by 3 bases; unmatched bases: 7. CDR3 loop: CASSLSMGGTDTQYF. As DNA, the CDR3 is TGTGCCAGCAGCCTAAGCATGGGGGGGACAGATACGCAGTATTTT.

This clone has just a few counts. The chain has TRBV10-3 and TRBJ2-2; possible D gene TRBD2, 6 bases. Trimming left V 8 bases short and J 1 base short, with 8 bases between. The CDR3 runs to 13 residues. Germline V gene lookup returns CDR1 ENHRY and CDR2 SYGVKD. The CDR3 reads CAIDGGNTGELFF. CDR3 nucleotide sequence: TGTGCCATCGACGGGGGGAACACCGGGGAGCTGTTTTTT.

This chain connects TRBV5-4 to TRBJ2-1; the D is unclear. This CDR3 is 15 amino acids long. Trimming left V 6 bases short and J 0 bases short, with 13 bases between. Germline values: CDR1 SGHNT, CDR2 YYREEE (reference sequence). The CDR3 region has the DNA TGTGCCAGCACCGCCCCCACGAGCTCCTACAATGAGCAGTTCTTC. Translating it yields CASTAPTSSYNEQFF.

This clone has more than one count but fewer than ten. The V and J genes are TRBV6-5 and TRBJ1-2, with a possible D match to TRBD1 (6 bases). Trimming cost V 1 base and J 8 bases, with 17 bases left between them. Germline V gene data show CDR1 as MNHEY and CDR2 as SVGAGI. The CDR3 runs to 15 residues. For the CDR3, the DNA is TGTGCCAGCAGTTACTTCCGGACAGTGTCGGAGGGCTACACCTTC. Protein sequence: CASSYFRTVSEGYTF.